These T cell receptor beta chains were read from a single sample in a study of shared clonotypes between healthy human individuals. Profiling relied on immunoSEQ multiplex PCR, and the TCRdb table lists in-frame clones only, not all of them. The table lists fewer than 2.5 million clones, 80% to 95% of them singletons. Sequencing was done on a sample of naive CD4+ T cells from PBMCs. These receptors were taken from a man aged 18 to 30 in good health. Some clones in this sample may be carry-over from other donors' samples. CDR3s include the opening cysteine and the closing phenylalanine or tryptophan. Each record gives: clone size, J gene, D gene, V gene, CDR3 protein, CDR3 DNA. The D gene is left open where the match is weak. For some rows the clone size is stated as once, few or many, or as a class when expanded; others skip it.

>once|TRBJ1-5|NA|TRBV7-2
CASSPGSGQPQHF
TGTGCCAGCAGCCCAGGCAGCGGTCAGCCCCAGCATTTT
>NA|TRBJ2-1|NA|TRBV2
CASRATRGAWGSYNEQFF
TGTGCCAGCAGGGCGACTAGGGGGGCCTGGGGCTCCTACAATGAGCAGTTCTTC
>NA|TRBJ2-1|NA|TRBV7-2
CASSRTSYNEQFF
TGTGCCAGCAGCCGAACTAGCTACAATGAGCAGTTCTTC
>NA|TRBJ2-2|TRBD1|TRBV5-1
CASSYRQGANTGELFF
TGCGCCAGCAGTTATAGACAGGGGGCGAACACCGGGGAGCTGTTTTTT
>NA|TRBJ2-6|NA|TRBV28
CASSPTHSSGANVLTF
TGTGCCAGCAGTCCGACCCACAGTTCTGGGGCCAACGTCCTGACTTTC
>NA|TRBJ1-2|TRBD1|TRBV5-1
CASSPTGDYGYTF
TGCGCCAGCAGCCCGACAGGGGACTATGGCTACACCTTC
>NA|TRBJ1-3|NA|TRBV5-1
CASSLRPNTIYF
TGCGCCAGCAGCTTGAGACCAAACACCATATATTTT
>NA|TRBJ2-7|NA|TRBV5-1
CTSSLEPTGGVYEQYF
TGCACCAGCAGCTTGGAGCCGACAGGTGGGGTCTACGAGCAGTACTTC
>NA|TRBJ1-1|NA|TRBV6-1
CASSEATIEAFF
TGTGCCAGCAGTGAAGCTACGATCGAAGCTTTCTTT
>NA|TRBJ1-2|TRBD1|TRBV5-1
CASSLRRGTGGYGYTF
TGCGCCAGCAGCTTGAGACGAGGGACAGGGGGATATGGCTACACCTTC
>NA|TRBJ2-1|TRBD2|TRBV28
CASSLSGKNYNEQFF
TGTGCCAGCAGTTTGAGCGGGAAAAACTACAATGAGCAGTTCTTC
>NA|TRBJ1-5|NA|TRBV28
CASSFPGAGNQPQHF
TGTGCCAGCAGTTTCCCAGGGGCGGGCAATCAGCCCCAGCATTTT
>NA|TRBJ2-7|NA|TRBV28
CASSSLKARSYEQYF
TGTGCCAGCAGCTCACTTAAAGCGCGTTCCTACGAGCAGTACTTC
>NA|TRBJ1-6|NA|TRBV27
CASRNYNSPLHF
TGTGCCAGCAGGAATTATAATTCACCCCTCCACTTT
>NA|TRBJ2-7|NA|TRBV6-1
CASSEVWGYEQYF
TGTGCCAGCAGTGAAGTTTGGGGTTACGAGCAGTACTTC
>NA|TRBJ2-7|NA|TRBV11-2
CASTPAGIHEQYF
TGTGCCAGCACCCCCGCAGGGATCCACGAGCAGTACTTC
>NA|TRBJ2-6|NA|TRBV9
CASSVELRDSSSGANVLTF
TGTGCCAGCAGCGTAGAACTTCGAGACAGTTCCTCTGGGGCCAACGTCCTGACTTTC
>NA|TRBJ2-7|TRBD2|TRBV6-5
CASSYSGTGGYEQYF
TGTGCCAGCAGTTACTCTGGGACGGGGGGTTACGAGCAGTACTTC
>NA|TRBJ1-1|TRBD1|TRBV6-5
CASNDRGNTEAFF
TGTGCCAGCAACGACAGGGGGAACACTGAAGCTTTCTTT
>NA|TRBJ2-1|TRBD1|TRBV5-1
CASTTGTGGIEQFF
TGCGCCAGCACCACAGGGACAGGGGGGATTGAGCAGTTCTTC
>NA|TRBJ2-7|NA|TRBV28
CASSGSYEQYF
TGTGCCAGCAGTGGCTCCTACGAGCAGTACTTC
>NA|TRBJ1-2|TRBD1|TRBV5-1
CASSLGEGGGYTF
TGCGCCAGCAGCTTGGGGGAAGGGGGCGGCTACACCTTC
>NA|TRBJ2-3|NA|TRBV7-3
CASSLVGLAPDTQYF
TGTGCCAGCAGCTTAGTGGGGCTCGCCCCAGATACGCAGTATTTT
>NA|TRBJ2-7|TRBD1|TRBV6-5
CASSYLTGGAGQYF
TGTGCCAGCAGTTACTTAACAGGGGGCGCGGGGCAGTACTTC
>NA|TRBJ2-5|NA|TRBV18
CASSGRPGETQYF
TGTGCCAGCTCAGGACGGCCAGGGGAGACCCAGTACTTC
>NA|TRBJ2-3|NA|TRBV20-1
CSARHGDTQYF
TGCAGTGCTAGACATGGGGATACGCAGTATTTT
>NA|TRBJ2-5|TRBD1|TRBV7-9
CASSLAGQGKNQETQYF
TGTGCCAGCAGCTTAGCGGGACAGGGGAAGAACCAAGAGACCCAGTACTTC
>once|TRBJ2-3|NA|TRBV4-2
CASSNRRMTDTQYF
TGTGCCAGCAGCAACCGGCGGATGACAGATACGCAGTATTTT
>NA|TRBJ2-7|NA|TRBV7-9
CARKGRYHEQYF
TGTGCCAGAAAGGGGAGGTACCACGAGCAGTACTTC
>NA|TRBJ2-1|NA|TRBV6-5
CASSPPGFNGPQFF
TGTGCCAGCAGCCCCCCGGGGTTTAATGGGCCCCAGTTCTTC
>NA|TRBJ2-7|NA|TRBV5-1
CASSGSTPSYEQYF
TGCGCCAGCAGCGGATCGACTCCCTCCTACGAGCAGTACTTC
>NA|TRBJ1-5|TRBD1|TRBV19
CASVPGGFSNQPQHF
TGTGCCAGTGTCCCAGGGGGTTTTAGCAATCAGCCCCAGCATTTT
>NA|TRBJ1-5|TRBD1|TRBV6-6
CASSYSRTGWSQPQHF
TGTGCCAGCAGTTACTCGCGGACAGGGTGGTCGCAGCCCCAGCATTTT
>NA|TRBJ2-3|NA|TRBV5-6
CASSPQFSDTQYF
TGTGCCAGCAGCCCCCAGTTTTCAGATACGCAGTATTTT
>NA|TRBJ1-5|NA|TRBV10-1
CARVQGKGLLFSNQPQHF
TGCGCCAGGGTACAGGGAAAAGGGTTGTTATTCAGCAATCAGCCCCAGCATTTT
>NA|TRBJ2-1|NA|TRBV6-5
CASSLRRVSYNEQFF
TGTGCCAGCAGTTTACGGCGGGTCTCCTACAATGAGCAGTTCTTC
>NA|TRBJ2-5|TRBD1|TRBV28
CASKATGDQETQYF
TGTGCCAGTAAGGCCACAGGGGACCAAGAGACCCAGTACTTC
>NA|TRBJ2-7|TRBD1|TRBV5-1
CASSLGQGFDEQYF
TGCGCCAGCAGCCTGGGACAGGGGTTCGACGAGCAGTACTTC
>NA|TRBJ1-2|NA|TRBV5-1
CASSFTGNYGYTF
TGCGCCAGCAGCTTTACTGGGAATTATGGCTACACCTTC
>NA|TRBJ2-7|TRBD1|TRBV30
CAWSVRYRGIDEQYF
TGTGCCTGGAGTGTACGGTACAGGGGGATAGACGAGCAGTACTTC
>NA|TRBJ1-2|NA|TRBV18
CASSPPAVYGYTF
TGTGCCAGCTCACCTCCGGCGGTATATGGCTACACCTTC
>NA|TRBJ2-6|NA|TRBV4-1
CASSQDSVTGLLSGANVLTF
TGCGCCAGCAGCCAAGACTCGGTTACAGGGCTTCTCTCTGGGGCCAACGTCCTGACTTTC
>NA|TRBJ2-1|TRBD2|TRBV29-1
CSVGAGWYNEQFF
TGCAGCGTTGGAGCGGGATGGTACAATGAGCAGTTCTTC
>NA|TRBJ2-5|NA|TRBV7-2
CASSSTPDSPGAQYF
TGTGCCAGCAGCTCAACTCCGGACTCCCCAGGGGCCCAGTACTTC
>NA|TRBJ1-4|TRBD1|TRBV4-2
CASSPTGTVNEKLFF
TGTGCCAGCAGCCCCACCGGGACAGTGAATGAAAAACTGTTTTTT
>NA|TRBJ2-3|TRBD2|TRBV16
CASSHRGLADSTDTQYF
TGTGCCAGCAGCCACCGTGGACTAGCGGATAGCACAGATACGCAGTATTTT
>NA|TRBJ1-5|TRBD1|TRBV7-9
CASSRGTGNQPQHF
TGTGCCAGCAGCCGAGGGACAGGTAATCAGCCCCAGCATTTT
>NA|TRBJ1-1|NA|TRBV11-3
CASSPEILEAFF
TGTGCCAGCAGCCCAGAAATACTTGAAGCTTTCTTT
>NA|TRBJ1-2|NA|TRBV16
CASSRSTGGGYGGYTF
TGTGCCAGCAGCCGGTCAACCGGGGGAGGATATGGTGGCTACACCTTC
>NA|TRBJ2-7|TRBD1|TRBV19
CASSIGNRGPSSYEQYF
TGTGCCAGTAGTATAGGGAACAGGGGGCCTAGCTCCTACGAGCAGTACTTC
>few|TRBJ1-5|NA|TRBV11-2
CASSLNQPQHF
TGTGCCAGCAGCCTCAATCAGCCCCAGCATTTT
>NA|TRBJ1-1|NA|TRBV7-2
CASSQGPWSTEAFF
TGTGCCAGCAGCCAAGGTCCCTGGAGCACTGAAGCTTTCTTT
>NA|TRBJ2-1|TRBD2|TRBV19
CASSILGLAGGINEQFF
TGTGCCAGTAGTATACTAGGACTAGCGGGAGGGATCAATGAGCAGTTCTTC
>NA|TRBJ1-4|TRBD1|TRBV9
CASSVGPGQTNEKLFF
TGTGCCAGCAGCGTAGGACCGGGACAGACTAATGAAAAACTGTTTTTT
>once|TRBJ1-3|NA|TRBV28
CASTGGSPGNTIYF
TGTGCCAGCACAGGCGGCAGCCCCGGAAACACCATATATTTT
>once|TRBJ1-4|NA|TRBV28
CASSPSRAGAREKLFF
TGTGCCAGCAGTCCCTCCCGGGCGGGGGCGCGAGAAAAACTGTTTTTT
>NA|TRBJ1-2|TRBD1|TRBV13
CASSRTGNYGYTF
TGTGCCAGCAGCCGGACAGGGAACTATGGCTACACCTTC